The 18 T cell receptor beta chains in this list originate from one sample, sequenced in a study of T cell responses to AZD1222 COVID-19 vaccine. Profiled with immunoSEQ multiplex PCR; TCRdb holds only in-frame clones, not every one. The sample holds 150,000 or so clones, roughly 94% seen once. Source: peripheral blood, taken 28 days after the second AZD1222 dose. The receptors were sampled from an adult who received the AZD1222 COVID-19 vaccine.

The rearrangement links TRBV7-9 to TRBJ1-5; 8 bases match TRBD1. The length of the CDR3 is 16 residues. With V trimmed by 5 bases and J by 2 bases, 8 bases remained unmatched. The germline gives CDR1 SEHNR, CDR2 FQNEAQ (reference sequence). The CDR3 sequence: CASSLSGGWGNQPQHF. The CDR3 DNA reads TGTGCCAGCAGCCTCTCAGGGGGCTGGGGCAATCAGCCCCAGCATTTT.

The chain carries TRBV19 and TRBJ1-2; D is ambiguous. The V gene's germline CDR1 is LNHDA and CDR2 SQIVND (reference sequence). V was cut by 6 bases and J by 7 bases, with 18 bases left in between. CDR3 length: 14 residues. The CDR3 loop reads CASRAEARPSGYTF. CDR3 bases: TGTGCCAGTAGGGCAGAGGCCAGGCCGAGTGGCTACACCTTC.

The chain is built from TRBV27 and TRBJ2-5; 9 bases match TRBD1. The J segment lost 4 bases and the V segment lost 6 bases, leaving 12 bases of the junction unmatched. The germline CDR1 and CDR2 sequences are MNHEY and SMNVEV (reference sequence). CDR3 size: 16 residues. CDR3 sequence reads: CASRQEGQGLRETQYF. The CDR3 DNA reads as TGTGCCAGCAGACAAGAGGGACAGGGACTTCGAGAGACCCAGTACTTC.

This chain joins TRBV5-1 and TRBJ2-7; 7 bases map to TRBD2. J was trimmed by 2 bases and V by 3 bases; bases with no gene match: 8. Germline-derived CDR1 and CDR2 are SGHRS and YFSETQ. The CDR3 runs to 15 residues. CDR3 sequence reads: CASSSSTGGAYEQYF. The CDR3 nucleotides read TGCGCCAGCAGCTCCTCGACGGGGGGAGCCTACGAGCAGTACTTC. The variable domain in full, completed from reference TRBV5-1 and TRBJ2-7, reads KAGVTQTPRYLIKTRGQQVTLSCSPISGHRSVSWYQQTPGQGLQFLFEYFSETQRNKGNFPGRFSGRQFSNSRSEMNVSTLELGDSALYLCASSSSTGGAYEQYFGPGTRLTVT.

The chain employs TRBV9 and TRBJ2-1; 10 bases map to TRBD2. CDR3 length: 17 amino acids. Germline trimming cut 4 bases from V and 9 bases from J; bases unmatched to any gene: 16. Germline V lookup: CDR1 SGDLS, CDR2 YYNGEE. This CDR3 is CASSPTTSGYLLGEQFF. The CDR3 DNA reads TGTGCCAGCAGCCCCACGACTAGCGGGTATCTCTTGGGTGAGCAGTTCTTC.

V is TRBV7-2 and J is TRBJ1-2, with D maybe TRBD1 (6 bases). V was trimmed by 1 base and J by 8 bases, leaving 11 bases between them. This CDR3 is built from 13 residues. Germline CDR1 is SGHTA and CDR2 is FQGNSA. CDR3 sequence (DNA): TGTGCCAGCAGCTTAGGTGGGACAAAGGGCTACACCTTC. Translated: CASSLGGTKGYTF. The full variable domain, in which reference TRBV7-2 and TRBJ1-2 provide the parts outside the CDR3, is GAGVSQSPSNKVTEKGKDVELRCDPISGHTALYWYRQSLGQGLEFLIYFQGNSAPDKSGLPSDRFSAERTGGSVSTLTIQRTQQEDSAVYLCASSLGGTKGYTFGSGTRLTVV.

A single count supports this clone. The chain is built from TRBV19 and TRBJ2-1; a weak D match, TRBD2 (6 bases). This CDR3 comprises 13 residues. Germline CDR1 and CDR2: LNHDA and SQIVND (reference sequence). V was pared by 8 bases and J by 5 bases, with 13 bases between. CDR3 region: CASGAGPNNEQFF. CDR3 DNA: TGTGCCAGTGGTGCGGGACCTAACAATGAGCAGTTCTTC.

The sample holds a few counts of this clone. V and J are TRBV4-2 and TRBJ2-7; no clear D. Germline CDR1 reads LGHNA; CDR2 reads YNFKEQ. The V and J ends lost 3 bases and 5 bases respectively, with 8 bases between them. The CDR3 is 12 residues long. The CDR3 loop is CASSQNRNEQYF. The CDR3 bases are TGTGCCAGCAGCCAGAACCGTAACGAGCAGTACTTC.

The gene calls are TRBV5-8 and TRBJ2-5; TRBD2 matches 9 bases. In germline, CDR1 is SGHTS, CDR2 YDEGEE. The CDR3 is 14 residues long. The V gene end was trimmed by 1 base and the J gene end by 2 bases; junction bases not matched to a gene: 0. DNA of the CDR3: TGTGCCAGCAGCTTGCTAGCGGGGCAAGAGACCCAGTACTTC. It encodes CASSLLAGQETQYF.

The V and J genes are TRBV7-9 and TRBJ1-2; D uncertain. Germline CDR1 is SEHNR and CDR2 is FQNEAQ (reference sequence). This CDR3 region has 13 residues. Trimming left V 3 bases short and J 2 bases short, with 7 bases between. The DNA for the CDR3 is TGTGCCAGCAGCTTTACAGACAACTATGGCTACACCTTC. Residues: CASSFTDNYGYTF.

The sample holds one count of this clone. The chain recombines TRBV27 with TRBJ2-5; no clear D. CDR1 MNHEY and CDR2 SMNVEV come from the germline V gene (reference sequence). The CDR3 has 10 residues. Trimming cost V 3 bases and J 7 bases, with 3 bases left between them. This CDR3 is CASSFGTQYF. CDR3 bases: TGTGCCAGCAGTTTCGGGACCCAGTACTTC.

This chain links TRBV7-9 with TRBJ1-2; 8 nucleotides align to TRBD1. The V gene end was trimmed by 1 base and the J gene end by 5 bases; junction bases not matched to a gene: 12. The length of the CDR3 is 17 residues. The germline gives CDR1 SEHNR, CDR2 FQNEAQ (reference sequence). The CDR3 is CASSLGYRGQVNYGYTF. The CDR3 region has the DNA TGTGCCAGCAGCTTAGGCTACAGGGGACAGGTGAATTATGGCTACACCTTC.

The chain carries TRBV19 and TRBJ2-2; D is tentatively TRBD1 or TRBD2 (5 bases each). The CDR3 runs to 15 residues. V lost 6 bases to trimming and J lost 2 bases, with 13 bases between them. Germline CDR1 reads LNHDA; CDR2 reads SQIVND (reference sequence). CDR3 DNA: TGTGCCAGTAGCGACGGGGCAGTCAACACCGGGGAGCTGTTTTTT. It is translated as CASSDGAVNTGELFF.

The chain couples TRBV6-5 to TRBJ1-1; no clear D. The germline gives CDR1 MNHEY, CDR2 SVGAGI. This CDR3 region has 14 residues. Trimming pared 2 bases from V and 0 bases from J, leaving 7 bases between. CDR3 in amino acids: CASSYDNLNTEAFF. The CDR3 DNA is TGTGCCAGCAGTTACGACAACTTGAACACTGAAGCTTTCTTT.

The J gene is TRBJ2-7, the V gene TRBV9; TRBD1 is a possible D gene (5 bases). The CDR3 is 14 residues long. The germline V gene has CDR1 SGDLS and CDR2 YYNGEE. Trimming stripped 0 bases from V and 2 bases from J, with 9 bases between. The CDR3 DNA sequence: TGTGCCAGCAGCGTAGCCCAGGGTCCCTACGAGCAGTACTTC. This gives the protein CASSVAQGPYEQYF.

The CDR3 reads CASTRGLNYGYTF. Written as DNA, the CDR3 is TGTGCCAGCACCCGGGGTCTTAACTATGGCTACACCTTC. The chain combines TRBV2 with TRBJ1-2; D uncertain. V lost 7 bases and J 1 base, leaving 10 bases between the germline ends. CDR1 is SNHLY and CDR2 is FYNNEI in the germline V gene. The CDR3 runs 13 residues.

This chain uses TRBV27 with TRBJ1-2; D call uncertain. CDR1 MNHEY and CDR2 SMNVEV come from the germline V gene (reference sequence). The CDR3 totals 13 residues. Trimming shortened V by 2 bases and J by 0 bases, and 4 bases separated the two germline ends. In DNA form, the CDR3 reads TGTGCCAGCAGTTTAACAGCTAACTATGGCTACACCTTC. Protein: CASSLTANYGYTF.

The rearrangement uses TRBV18 and TRBJ1-1; D might be TRBD1 (6 bases). Between the trimmed V and J ends, which lost 3 bases and 5 bases, there was a span of 28 bases. This CDR3 spans 19 amino acids. Germline V gives CDR1 KGHSH, CDR2 LQKENI. The CDR3 is CASSPEFGGVGGRRTEAFF. The CDR3 DNA follows: TGTGCCAGCTCACCCGAATTTGGGGGGGTTGGGGGGCGAAGAACTGAAGCTTTCTTT.